This entry describes one T cell receptor beta chain. These data come from a study of blood T cell repertoires in COVID-19. Study-level information: Whether acute or convalescent, the COVID-19 samples came from the United States, Italy and Spain.

Losses at the gene ends were 5 bases for V and 2 bases for J; bases not matched to a gene: 6. Germline V CDR1 and CDR2: LNHDA, SQIVND (reference sequence). CDR3 length equals 17 residues. The Seattle patients joined while their infection was active and were tracked longitudinally afterward. This table comes from immunoSEQ multiplex PCR, and its TCRdb copy is limited to in-frame clones, with some not included. The table has about 260,000 clones, 80% to 90% seen once. The rearrangement joins TRBV19 to TRBJ2-5; 15 bases align to TRBD2. The origin of this receptor is a woman in her 70s with COVID-19, enrolled during active disease. Sequencing was performed on peripheral blood. DNA for the CDR3: TGTGCCAGTAGTCCCCTCGGACTAGCGGGAGGGCAAGAGACCCAGTACTTC. Translated, it gives CASSPLGLAGGQETQYF.